This T cell receptor (beta chain) was recovered during a study of CD8 T cells in Susac syndrome. Notes on the study in general: Within Susac syndrome CD4+ T cell repertoires, clonal expansion was not evident. The relatively small number of individuals in the TCR sequencing and HLA analysis was acknowledged by the study.

Concerning this clonotype: No antigen is known for it.

TCR beta was sequenced from blood CD8+ and CD4+ T cells. With random hexamers, 0.5 to 1 ug RNA was reverse transcribed. Multiplex PCR with immunoSEQ amplified the TCR beta CDR3 across 54 Vbeta and 13 Jbeta. TCRdb passed the immunoSEQ multiplex PCR reads through MiXCR, listing each CDR3 protein once. The table has over 150,000 distinct CDR3 sequences, around 95% seen once; the top ten hold approximately 0.12%. Trimming shortened V by 2 bases and J by 9 bases, and 14 bases separated the two germline ends. The CDR3 has 15 residues. Germline V gene data show CDR1 as MNHEY and CDR2 as SVGEGT. This sequence was found in a human donor with Susac syndrome. The sample taken for sequencing was CD4+ T cells from PBMCs. This rearrangement joins TRBV6-2 or TRBV6-3 to TRBJ1-6; no reliable D call. The CDR3 sequence: CASSYSRPESSPLHF. Written as DNA, the CDR3 is TGTGCCAGCAGTTACAGCCGGCCTGAGAGTTCACCCCTCCACTTT.